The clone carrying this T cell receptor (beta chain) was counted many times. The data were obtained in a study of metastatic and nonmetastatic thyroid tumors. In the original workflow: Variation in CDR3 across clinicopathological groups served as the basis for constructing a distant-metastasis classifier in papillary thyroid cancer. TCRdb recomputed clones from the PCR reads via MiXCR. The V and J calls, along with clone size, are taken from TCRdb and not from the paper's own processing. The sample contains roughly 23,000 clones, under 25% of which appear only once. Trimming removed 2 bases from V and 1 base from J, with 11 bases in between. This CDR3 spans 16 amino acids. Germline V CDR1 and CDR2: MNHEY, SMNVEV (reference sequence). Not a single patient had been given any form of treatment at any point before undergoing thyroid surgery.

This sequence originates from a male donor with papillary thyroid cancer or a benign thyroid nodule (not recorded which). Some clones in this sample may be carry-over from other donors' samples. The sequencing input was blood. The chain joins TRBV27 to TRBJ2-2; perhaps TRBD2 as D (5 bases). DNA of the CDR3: TGTGCCAGCAGTTTACTAACGGGGATGAACACCGGGGAGCTGTTTTTT. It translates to CASSLLTGMNTGELFF.